These 25 T cell receptor beta chains came from one sample sequenced in a study of CD8+ T cells in alopecia areata. Investigators isolated RNA and reverse transcribed it into cDNA to act as the sequencing template. Data came from immunoSEQ multiplex PCR; TCRdb stores just in-frame clones and leaves some out. The sample lists over 90,000 clones; around 50% were seen once. Input material: CD4+ T cells sorted from blood. The receptor set was obtained from a human donor in good health.

The chain carries TRBV29-1 and TRBJ2-5; no clear D. Looked up from germline, CDR1 is SQVTM and CDR2 is ANQGSEA. V lost 4 bases and J lost 7, with 10 bases in between. The CDR3 is 11 amino acids. CDR3 amino acids: CSVVNQATQYF. The CDR3 DNA sequence: TGCAGCGTTGTGAACCAGGCGACCCAGTACTTC.

This clone occurred a few times. The chain uses TRBV29-1 and TRBJ2-7, with a tentative D call TRBD2 (5 bases). V shed 7 bases and J shed 3 bases, with 10 bases lying between them. The CDR3 extends over 11 amino acids. Germline V gene data show CDR1 as SQVTM and CDR2 as ANQGSEA. CDR3 protein: CSGYGIYEQYF. The CDR3 nucleotides are TGCAGCGGATACGGGATCTACGAGCAGTACTTC.

This clone was recorded a few times. The V and J genes are TRBV30 and TRBJ2-1; no firm D call. CDR3 length equals 12 residues. The V end was cut by 1 base, the J end by 5 bases, with 6 bases between. Germline values: CDR1 GTSNPN, CDR2 SVGIG (reference sequence). The CDR3 here is CAWSAQNNEQFF. The CDR3 nucleotides are TGTGCCTGGAGTGCCCAAAACAATGAGCAGTTCTTC.

Details on this clone: Other DNA sequences in this specimen translate into the identical CDR3. J is TRBJ2-3 and V is TRBV20-1; D is uncertain. CDR3 length: 11 amino acids. The V and J ends lost 6 bases and 5 bases respectively, with 9 bases between them. Looked up from germline, CDR1 is DFQATT and CDR2 is SNEGSKA (reference sequence). In nucleotides, the CDR3 is TGCAGTGCCACCCCTGGAGATACGCAGTATTTT. Its translation: CSATPGDTQYF.

The chain recombines TRBV29-1 with TRBJ1-5; perhaps TRBD1 as D (6 bases). Germline V gene sequence: CDR1 SQVTM, CDR2 ANQGSEA. The V gene lost 5 bases and the J gene lost 1 base, with 9 bases spanning the gap. This CDR3 spans 13 amino acids. CDR3 DNA: TGCAGCGTTAAAGGACAGAGCAATCAGCCCCAGCATTTT. This codes for CSVKGQSNQPQHF.

CDR3 protein: CASSSNGGSGELFF. The CDR3 DNA reads as TGTGCCAGCAGCTCCAACGGGGGGTCCGGGGAGCTGTTTTTT. The V and J genes are TRBV7-3 and TRBJ2-2; 7 bases line up with TRBD2. The CDR3 has 14 amino acids. From germline, CDR1 is SGHTA and CDR2 FQGTGA. Trimming removed 4 bases from V and 6 bases from J; junction bases left unmatched: 5.

This clone was seen a few times. The V gene is TRBV5-6, the J gene TRBJ1-2; D gene ambiguous. Germline CDR1 and CDR2: SGHDT and YYEEEE. The CDR3 is 14 residues long. Trimming took off 0 bases at V and 8 bases at J, with 14 bases between the two ends. The CDR3 region is CASSLAQVKAGYTF. Written as DNA, the CDR3 is TGTGCCAGCAGCTTGGCGCAGGTCAAAGCGGGCTACACCTTC.

The chain uses TRBV9 and TRBJ2-7; tentative D call: TRBD2 (5 bases). The V and J ends lost 3 bases and 6 bases respectively, with 16 bases between them. CDR1 is SGDLS, CDR2 YYNGEE, per germline. The CDR3 has 14 residues. CDR3 region: CASSATVAGVEQYF. The DNA of the CDR3 is TGTGCCAGCAGCGCTACCGTGGCCGGGGTCGAGCAGTACTTC.

The chain couples TRBV15 to TRBJ2-4; TRBD1 or TRBD2 may be the D gene (6 bases each). The CDR3 runs 16 residues. Trimming took 3 bases from V and 8 from J, leaving 20 bases between them. In germline, CDR1 is LNHNV, CDR2 YYDKDF (reference sequence). CDR3 residues: CATSRAGSGAGYIQYF. CDR3 DNA: TGTGCCACCAGCAGGGCCGGCTCGGGGGCAGGGTACATTCAGTACTTC.

The chain links TRBV14 to TRBJ2-5; D gene uncertain. Germline V gene lookup returns CDR1 SGHDN and CDR2 FVKESK. The CDR3 has 13 amino acids. Trimming pared 0 bases from V and 6 bases from J, leaving 8 bases between. This chain's CDR3 is CASSQDWRKTQYF. CDR3 DNA: TGTGCCAGCAGCCAAGATTGGAGAAAGACCCAGTACTTC.

The chain recombines TRBV27 with TRBJ1-5; 12 nucleotides line up with TRBD1. This CDR3 is built from 16 residues. The ends lost 5 bases at V and 4 bases at J; junction bases unmatched: 6. The germline V gene has CDR1 MNHEY and CDR2 SMNVEV (reference sequence). CDR3 nucleotide sequence: TGTGCCAGCAGTCCTGGGACAGGGGGCAGGAATCAGCCCCAGCATTTT. This translates into CASSPGTGGRNQPQHF.

This clone has just a few counts. The V gene is TRBV15, the J gene TRBJ1-5; D uncertain. CDR3 length equals 15 residues. Germline V gives CDR1 LNHNV, CDR2 YYDKDF (reference sequence). The ends were cut back, 0 bases at V and 3 bases at J, with 9 bases in the middle. The CDR3 spells CATSRDLTANQPQHF. The CDR3, as DNA: TGTGCCACCAGCAGAGATCTAACAGCCAATCAGCCCCAGCATTTT.

In DNA form, the CDR3 reads TGTGCCAGCAGCTTGGGGGGCGGGCGCGCCCACGAGCAGTACTTC. Translation: CASSLGGGRAHEQYF. The chain links TRBV5-4 to TRBJ2-7; D tentatively reads TRBD1 or TRBD2 (5 bases each). The germline V and J ends were trimmed by 0 bases and 5 bases, with 15 bases remaining between them. Per germline, CDR1 SGHNT and CDR2 YYREEE (reference sequence). This CDR3 contains 15 residues.

This clone was counted a few times. V and J are TRBV7-2 and TRBJ1-3; the match to TRBD1 covers 8 bases. This CDR3 is 15 amino acids long. With 2 bases clipped from V and 2 bases from J, the junction kept 2 bases outside the gene matches. From germline, CDR1 is SGHTA and CDR2 FQGNSA. Written as DNA, the CDR3 is TGTGCCAGCAGCTTAAACAGGGGGGCTGGAAACACCATATATTTT. This encodes CASSLNRGAGNTIYF. The variable domain in full, completed from reference TRBV7-2 and TRBJ1-3, reads GAGVSQSPSNKVTEKGKDVELRCDPISGHTALYWYRQSLGQGLEFLIYFQGNSAPDKSGLPSDRFSAERTGGSVSTLTIQRTQQEDSAVYLCASSLNRGAGNTIYFGEGSWLTVV.

The CDR3, as DNA: TGCGCCAGCAGAGTAAGCGGGGGGGCTTACAATGAGCAGTTCTTC. It translates to CASRVSGGAYNEQFF. The chain joins TRBV10-2 to TRBJ2-1; 10 bases are a match to TRBD2. With V trimmed by 6 bases and J by 4 bases, 6 bases remained unmatched. The CDR3 runs to 15 residues. Germline lookup yields CDR1 WSHSY and CDR2 SAAADI.

The CDR3 DNA reads as TGTGCCAGCAGCTATACGACAAATTCCTACGAGCAGTACTTC. Its translation: CASSYTTNSYEQYF. The chain employs TRBV2 and TRBJ2-7; the D is unclear. The V gene's germline CDR1 is SNHLY and CDR2 FYNNEI. V lost 6 bases and J 1 base, leaving 13 bases between the germline ends. This CDR3 is 14 amino acids long. Together with reference TRBV2 and TRBJ2-7, the CDR3 gives the full variable domain: EPEVTQTPSHQVTQMGQEVILRCVPISNHLYFYWYRQILGQKVEFLVSFYNNEISEKSEIFDDQFSVERPDGSNFTLKIRSTKLEDSAMYFCASSYTTNSYEQYFGPGTRLTVT.

V is TRBV7-9 and J is TRBJ2-7; 9 bases agree with TRBD2. CDR3 length: 14 amino acids. Trimming removed 5 bases from V and 1 base from J; junction bases left unmatched: 3. Germline CDR1 SEHNR, CDR2 FQNEAQ (reference sequence). This chain's CDR3 is CASSRTSASYEQYF. CDR3 nucleotide sequence: TGTGCCAGCAGCAGGACTAGCGCGTCCTACGAGCAGTACTTC.

The chain uses TRBV7-9 and TRBJ2-1; no firm D call. This CDR3 contains 16 residues. V was clipped by 0 bases and J by 5 bases, with 14 bases between them. The V gene's germline CDR1 is SEHNR and CDR2 FQNEAQ (reference sequence). The DNA for the CDR3 is TGTGCCAGCAGCTTAGCCTTCCATCTCCCTGACAATGAGCAGTTCTTC. Its protein product is CASSLAFHLPDNEQFF.

The rearrangement joins TRBV9 to TRBJ2-6; 8 nucleotides agree with TRBD1. Germline trimming cut 4 bases from V and 0 bases from J; bases unmatched to any gene: 9. In germline, CDR1 is SGDLS, CDR2 YYNGEE. The CDR3 is made up of 18 amino acids. The CDR3 region is CASSLTGGEGSGANVLTF. The CDR3 DNA sequence: TGTGCCAGCAGCCTAACAGGGGGTGAGGGCTCTGGGGCCAACGTCCTGACTTTC.

This clone has only a few counts. The chain employs TRBV29-1 and TRBJ1-1; D is perhaps TRBD1 (5 bases). The CDR3 covers 14 residues. The ends were cut back, 3 bases at V and 4 bases at J, with 15 bases in the middle. Germline V gene lookup returns CDR1 SQVTM and CDR2 ANQGSEA. The CDR3 sequence: CSVDTHGGGTEAFF. In nucleotides, the CDR3 is TGCAGCGTTGACACCCACGGGGGGGGCACTGAAGCTTTCTTT. The full variable domain, with the rest looked up from reference TRBV29-1 and TRBJ1-1, is SAVISQKPSRDICQRGTSLTIQCQVDSQVTMMFWYRQQPGQSLTLIATANQGSEATYESGFVIDKFPISRPNLTFSTLTVSNMSPEDSSIYLCSVDTHGGGTEAFFGQGTRLTVV.

The rearrangement joins TRBV29-1 to TRBJ2-1, with D uncertain. The V gene's germline CDR1 is SQVTM and CDR2 ANQGSEA. V was shortened by 3 bases and J by 1 base, with 7 bases between the two germline ends. The CDR3 runs to 13 residues. The CDR3 DNA is TGCAGCGTTGATTTGGGATCCTACAATGAGCAGTTCTTC. Its translation: CSVDLGSYNEQFF.

This clone was observed once. This chain joins TRBV29-1 and TRBJ1-1, with D perhaps matching TRBD1 (6 bases). V was trimmed by 4 bases and J by 0 bases, leaving 12 bases between them. Germline CDR1 reads SQVTM; CDR2 reads ANQGSEA. The CDR3 runs 14 residues. The CDR3 nucleotides read TGCAGCGTTGCGGACAGCATATTGAACACTGAAGCTTTCTTT. As protein: CSVADSILNTEAFF.

With respect to this clone: Relative to the germline gene, one junction end is altered; a read error may explain this. The CDR3 nucleotides read TGTGCCAGCAACTTAAGAAGACCTTATGGCTACACCTTC. It is translated as CASNLRRPYGYTF. The gene calls are TRBV7-2 and TRBJ1-2; D is ambiguous. This CDR3 contains 13 residues. Germline CDR1 reads SGHTA; CDR2 reads FQGNSA. Combining the CDR3 with reference TRBV7-2 and TRBJ1-2 gives the whole variable domain GAGVSQSPSNKVTEKGKDVELRCDPISGHTALYWYRQSLGQGLEFLIYFQGNSAPDKSGLPSDRFSAERTGGSVSTLTIQRTQQEDSAVYLCASNLRRPYGYTFGSGTRLTVV.

The J gene is TRBJ2-1, the V gene TRBV6-8, with 7 bases matching TRBD1. CDR1 MNHGY and CDR2 SAAAGT come from the germline V gene. This CDR3 has 14 residues. V gave up 6 bases and J gave up 7 bases; unmatched junction bases: 9. The CDR3 nucleotides read TGTGCCAGCAGCAGGCCTGGGACAGCGAATGAGCAGTTCTTC. Residues: CASSRPGTANEQFF.

This clone was recorded once. This chain joins TRBV7-2 and TRBJ1-2, with D tentatively TRBD1 (6 bases). CDR3 length: 15 amino acids. CDR1 and CDR2 (germline): SGHTA, FQGNSA. Trimming stripped 4 bases from V and 8 bases from J, with 20 bases between. The CDR3 here is CASSSLNREGRGYTF. CDR3 nucleotides: TGTGCCAGCAGCTCCCTGAACAGGGAGGGCCGGGGCTACACCTTC.